Listed here are 18 T cell receptor beta chains from one sample, sequenced in a study of cytomegalovirus exposure and HLA in healthy donors. In the PCR, 60 Vbeta and 13 Jbeta primers were used. Method: immunoSEQ multiplex PCR; TCRdb's copy keeps in-frame clones and lacks some. The table lists about 140,000 clones. Sample: PBMCs. All receptors derive from a man aged 40-50 years in good health and CMV-seronegative.

The chain couples TRBV18 to TRBJ1-2; perhaps TRBD1 as D (5 bases). Germline CDR1 reads KGHSH; CDR2 reads LQKENI. The CDR3 is 15 amino acids. The V end lost 2 bases, the J end lost 1 base, and 11 bases lay between the germline ends. The CDR3 is CASSPGQGNNYGYTF. The DNA of the CDR3 is TGTGCCAGCTCACCAGGTCAGGGAAATAACTATGGCTACACCTTC. Full variable domain (outside the CDR3, taken from reference TRBV18 and TRBJ1-2): NAGVMQNPRHLVRRRGQEARLRCSPMKGHSHVYWYRQLPEEGLKFMVYLQKENIIDESGMPKERFSAEFPKEGPSILRIQQVVRGDSAAYFCASSPGQGNNYGYTFGSGTRLTVV.

The CDR3 sequence: CATSRYRDEDTQYF. The CDR3 nucleotides are TGTGCCACCAGCAGATACAGGGATGAGGATACGCAGTATTTT. V usage is TRBV15 and J usage is TRBJ2-3; D perhaps matches TRBD1 (6 bases). The V end lost 2 bases, the J end lost 6 bases, and 12 bases lay between the germline ends. Germline lookup yields CDR1 LNHNV and CDR2 YYDKDF (reference sequence). The CDR3 has 14 residues.

The J gene is TRBJ1-1, the V gene TRBV4-1; 10 bases line up with TRBD1. Trimming at V came to 1 base and at J to 10 bases, leaving 6 bases not matched to a gene. Germline V lookup: CDR1 MGHRA, CDR2 YSYEKL. This CDR3 contains 14 residues. CDR3 amino acids: CASSQADRGRGAFF. The DNA of the CDR3 is TGCGCCAGCAGCCAAGCCGACAGGGGGCGGGGAGCTTTCTTT.

The chain couples TRBV4-3 to TRBJ2-7; TRBD2 matches at 7 bases. The CDR3 sequence is 13 residues long. Germline V gene sequence: CDR1 LGHNA, CDR2 YSLEER. V lost 3 bases, J lost 6 bases, and 5 bases stayed unmatched. The DNA of the CDR3 is TGCGCCAGCAGCCAGGGGGGGGGACGCGAGCAGTACTTC. This translates into CASSQGGGREQYF.

V gene TRBV2 combines with J gene TRBJ1-1; no clear D gene. Germline values: CDR1 SNHLY, CDR2 FYNNEI. V dropped 4 bases and J dropped 0 bases, with 9 bases sitting between them. There are 14 residues in the CDR3. CDR3 sequence reads: CASSVHVMNTEAFF. The CDR3 coding sequence is TGTGCCAGCAGTGTACATGTTATGAACACTGAAGCTTTCTTT.

J is TRBJ2-5 and V is TRBV7-3; TRBD2 matches at 7 bases. Germline trimming cut 4 bases from V and 5 bases from J; bases unmatched to any gene: 10. The CDR3 consists of 15 residues. The germline gives CDR1 SGHTA, CDR2 FQGTGA. The CDR3 region is CASSSLGGEGETQYF. CDR3 in DNA: TGTGCCAGCAGCTCCCTGGGGGGGGAGGGGGAGACCCAGTACTTC.

The J gene is TRBJ2-3, the V gene TRBV6-4, with TRBD1 identical over 7 bases. Per germline, CDR1 MRHNA and CDR2 SNTAGT. CDR3 length equals 13 residues. V shed 1 base and J 10 bases; nucleotides not matched to a gene: 5. Here the CDR3 DNA reads TGTGCCAGCAGTGACTGGGGACAGTTGCCGCAGTATTTT. Translation gives CASSDWGQLPQYF.

The chain recombines TRBV2 with TRBJ1-1; D not certain. The CDR3 is made up of 13 amino acids. In germline, CDR1 is SNHLY, CDR2 FYNNEI. Between the trimmed V and J ends, which lost 1 base and 5 bases, there was a span of 8 bases. As DNA, the CDR3 is TGTGCCAGCAGTGAAGGAGGGCAGACTGAAGCTTTCTTT. Amino acids: CASSEGGQTEAFF.

The chain is built from TRBV18 and TRBJ2-7; 11 bases line up with TRBD1. CDR1 and CDR2 (germline): KGHSH, LQKENI. This CDR3 comprises 14 residues. The V and J ends lost 2 bases and 5 bases, in that order; junction bases with no gene match: 2. CDR3 DNA: TGTGCCAGCTCACCAAGGACAGGGGGCCACGAGCAGTACTTC. Amino acid sequence: CASSPRTGGHEQYF. Complete variable domain (other parts from reference TRBV18 and TRBJ2-7): NAGVMQNPRHLVRRRGQEARLRCSPMKGHSHVYWYRQLPEEGLKFMVYLQKENIIDESGMPKERFSAEFPKEGPSILRIQQVVRGDSAAYFCASSPRTGGHEQYFGPGTRLTVT.

About this clone itself: Other DNA sequences of this sample code for an identical CDR3. The V and J genes are TRBV7-3 and TRBJ2-7, with D hard to call. Germline V gene lookup returns CDR1 SGHTA and CDR2 FQGTGA. Deletions cut 5 bases from V and 0 bases from J, with 5 bases between. The CDR3 length is 12 residues. This chain's CDR3 is CASSLSSYEQYF. DNA of the CDR3: TGTGCCAGCAGCCTCAGCTCCTACGAGCAGTACTTC.

The chain has TRBV29-1 and TRBJ1-2, with 7 nucleotides matching TRBD1. The CDR3 consists of 12 residues. The V and J ends lost 3 bases and 8 bases, in that order; junction bases with no gene match: 6. Germline V gene lookup returns CDR1 SQVTM and CDR2 ANQGSEA. This chain's CDR3 is CSVDWTGGGYTF. DNA of the CDR3: TGCAGCGTTGACTGGACAGGCGGGGGCTACACCTTC.

CDR3 sequence reads: CASSELDRASNQPQHF. For the CDR3, the DNA is TGCGCCAGCAGTGAGTTAGACAGGGCTAGCAATCAGCCCCAGCATTTT. The rearrangement links TRBV10-1 to TRBJ1-5; the match to TRBD1 covers 7 bases. The ends lost 1 base at V and 0 bases at J; junction bases unmatched: 3. The CDR3 has 16 residues. CDR1 is WNHNN, CDR2 SYGVQD, per germline (reference sequence).

The chain uses TRBV7-9 and TRBJ2-7; D is possibly TRBD2 (7 bases). V was trimmed by 4 bases and J by 3 bases, leaving 16 bases between them. This CDR3 comprises 15 residues. Germline lookup yields CDR1 SEHNR and CDR2 FQNEAQ (reference sequence). The CDR3 loop reads CASSSQGGLLYEQYF. CDR3 DNA: TGTGCCAGCAGCTCACAGGGAGGGCTCCTCTACGAGCAGTACTTC.

V usage is TRBV5-1 and J usage is TRBJ2-5, with 9 bases identical to TRBD2. From germline, CDR1 is SGHRS and CDR2 YFSETQ. The V gene end was trimmed by 4 bases and the J gene end by 5 bases; junction bases not matched to a gene: 9. The CDR3 is 15 amino acids. For the CDR3, the DNA is TGCGCCAGCAGCATATTAGCGGGGGTACGTGAGACCCAGTACTTC. Encoded protein: CASSILAGVRETQYF.

The rearrangement uses TRBV7-9 and TRBJ2-7; D is possibly TRBD2 (6 bases). Between the trimmed V and J ends, which lost 0 bases and 2 bases, there was a span of 8 bases. CDR1 and CDR2 (germline): SEHNR, FQNEAQ (reference sequence). CDR3 length: 14 amino acids. CDR3 loop: CASSLAGGTYEQYF. The CDR3, as DNA: TGTGCCAGCAGCTTAGCCGGGGGAACCTACGAGCAGTACTTC.

The V gene is TRBV5-5, the J gene TRBJ1-5; the D gene is possibly TRBD1 (5 bases). The ends were cut back, 1 base at V and 3 bases at J, with 11 bases in the middle. Per the germline V gene, CDR1 is SGHKS and CDR2 is YYEKEE (reference sequence). This CDR3 comprises 15 residues. CDR3: CASSLSSTANQPQHF. The CDR3 nucleotides read TGTGCCAGCAGCTTGAGTTCGACAGCCAATCAGCCCCAGCATTTT.

This sequence joins TRBV7-9 and TRBJ1-2; D is ambiguous. The V gene's germline CDR1 is SEHNR and CDR2 FQNEAQ (reference sequence). CDR3 length equals 17 residues. Trimming removed 1 base from V and 1 base from J, with 16 bases in between. The CDR3 region is CASSLGRYARVNYGYTF. The CDR3 DNA reads TGTGCCAGCAGCTTAGGGCGGTACGCGCGCGTTAACTATGGCTACACCTTC.

The genes are TRBV20-1 and TRBJ1-2, with D maybe TRBD1 (5 bases). Germline V gene sequence: CDR1 DFQATT, CDR2 SNEGSKA (reference sequence). This CDR3 has 11 amino acids. Trimming stripped 2 bases from V and 14 bases from J, with 15 bases between. As DNA, the CDR3 is TGCAGTGCTAGATCCTTGCAGGGAAGTACCTTC. Amino acids: CSARSLQGSTF.